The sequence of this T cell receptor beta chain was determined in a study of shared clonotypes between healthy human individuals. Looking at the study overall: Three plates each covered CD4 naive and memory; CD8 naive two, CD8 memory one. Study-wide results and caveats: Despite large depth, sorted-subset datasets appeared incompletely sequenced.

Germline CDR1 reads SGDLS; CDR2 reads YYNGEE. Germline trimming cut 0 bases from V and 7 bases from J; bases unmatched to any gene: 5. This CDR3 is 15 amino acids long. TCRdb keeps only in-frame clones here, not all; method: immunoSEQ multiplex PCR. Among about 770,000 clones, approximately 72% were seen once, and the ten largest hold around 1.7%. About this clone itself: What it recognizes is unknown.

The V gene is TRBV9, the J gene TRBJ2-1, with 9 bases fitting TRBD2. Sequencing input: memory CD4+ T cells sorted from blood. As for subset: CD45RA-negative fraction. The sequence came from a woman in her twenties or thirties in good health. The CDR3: CASSVVASGTNEQFF. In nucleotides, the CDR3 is TGTGCCAGCAGCGTAGTCGCTAGCGGGACGAATGAGCAGTTCTTC.